Listed below are T cell receptor beta chains from one sample, sequenced in a study of beta chain features in type 1 diabetes. This table comes from immunoSEQ multiplex PCR, and its TCRdb copy is limited to in-frame clones, with some not included. The table shows about 370,000 clones, with over 13% occurring only once. Sequenced input: naive CD4+ T cells from blood. The receptors shown here come from a woman younger than 30 in good health. Both conserved end residues are part of each CDR3. A D gene is named only where the DNA matches it firmly.

TRBV6-5	TRBJ2-5	.	CASRTELTRETQYF
TRBV5-1	TRBJ2-1	.	CASGIVSGPSYNEQFF
TRBV28	TRBJ2-1	TRBD2	CASSLGGGNYNEQFF
TRBV28	TRBJ2-7	TRBD1	CASSLWTGLTYEQYF
TRBV2	TRBJ2-7	TRBD1	CASSENRDSSGGQYF
TRBV30	TRBJ2-1	.	CAFSGYNEQFF
TRBV7-9	TRBJ2-2	.	CAITTWQTNTGELFF
TRBV28	TRBJ2-7	TRBD1	CASTPRGQGYEQYF
TRBV5-1	TRBJ2-3	.	CASSPKGQTQYF
TRBV30	TRBJ1-5	TRBD1	CAWSMDRISNQPQHF
TRBV6-6	TRBJ2-5	TRBD1	CASSPYRGQETQYF
TRBV30	TRBJ1-1	TRBD1	CAWTGGYTEAFF
TRBV15	TRBJ1-1	.	CATSLDRTNTEAFF